This T cell receptor (beta chain) originates from a study of shared clonotypes between healthy human individuals. Study at large: A donor's plate count was three for CD4 naive and three for CD4 memory; CD8 naive had two and CD8 memory one.

Worth noting for this clone: Its antigen is unknown.

Sorted subsets were amplified in replicate PCRs using around 200 ng DNA, roughly 30,000 T cell genomes. Clones were sequenced by immunoSEQ multiplex PCR, and TCRdb holds only the in-frame ones, with some missing. The table has more than 2 million clones, nearly 97% seen once. The CDR3 extends over 14 amino acids. Germline CDR1 reads PRHDT; CDR2 reads FYEKMQ (reference sequence). The V and J ends lost 1 base and 1 base respectively, with 7 bases between them. Findings of the study overall: Memory subsets generally showed lower estimated richness than naive subsets. Few donors restricted represented genetic and exposure-history diversity.

This sequence joins TRBV13 and TRBJ1-1; D not certain. The receptor comes from a man aged 18 to 29 in good health. Material for sequencing was naive CD4+ T cells sorted from blood. Subset in this sample: CD45RA+ positively selected. Here the CDR3 DNA reads TGTGCCAGCAGCTTAGAAGGGAGGAACACTGAAGCTTTCTTT. Protein sequence: CASSLEGRNTEAFF.